The clone carrying this T cell receptor beta chain was seen many times. These data belong to a study of T cell repertoires in cytomegalovirus infection. This CDR3 comprises 13 residues. CDR1 is SGHNT and CDR2 is YENEEA in the germline V gene. The trim removed 5 bases at V and 3 bases at J, leaving 3 bases unmatched. TCRdb analysed the reads with MiXCR anew, one entry per CDR3 protein. The sample holds under 250,000 distinct CDR3 sequences, 6% to 8% seen once. This sequence was found in a human donor in good health (CMV status not recorded). Some clones in this sample may be carry-over from other donors' samples. The rearrangement joins TRBV11-3 to TRBJ2-5, with 7 nucleotides matching TRBD1. Sample: PBMCs. The CDR3 DNA is TGTGCCAGCAGCCATGGGACAGAAGAGACCCAGTACTTC. Its protein product is CASSHGTEETQYF.